This T cell receptor (beta chain) was retrieved from a study of shared clonotypes between healthy human individuals (dated by TCRdb to the early 2020s). Turning to the overall study: The cohort included three men and two women between 18 and 49 years of age. For each donor, three plates each were used for CD4 naive and CD4 memory, two plates were used for CD8 naive, and one plate was used for CD8 memory. To estimate repertoire size and how much clonotypes are shared between individuals, the study performed deep sequencing of blood TCR repertoires from roughly five healthy adults. To increase sequencing depth and limit assay-specific biases, different laboratories used diverse techniques to prepare libraries and sequence TCR repertoires. Between about 0.94 and 8.9 billion PBMCs per donor were obtained by leukapheresis. Overall study outcomes, separate from this receptor: Larger estimated clonotype richness was generally found for naive subsets than for memory subsets. Pairwise subsampling indicated that sequencing depth was expected to affect the degree of clonotype sharing among donors. Sharing across four donors was observed for about 5% of naive CD4, over 3% of naive CD8, about 2.5% of memory CD4, and roughly 0.4% of memory CD8 clonotypes. Incomplete sequencing was indicated by rarefaction of sorted-subset datasets, despite the large sequencing depth. Because the study included a small number of donors, the genetic and exposure-history diversity represented was limited. Sampling was restricted to blood, and TCR repertoires in tissues likely differ from the TCR repertoires found in blood. Compared with non-shared clonotypes, the clonotypes found in all four sorted-subset donors had higher generation probabilities.

Using the deep immunoSEQ assay, TCR CDR3 regions were amplified from genomic DNA by multiplex PCR. Extracted genomic DNA from each cell subset was spread evenly across all wells of several immunoSEQ 96-well plates, with each plate serving as a replicate. For sorted subsets, around 200 ng genomic DNA, equal to about 30,000 T cell genomes, was loaded into each replicate PCR. Purified libraries were quantified with a Qubit 3.0 fluorometer, sized on a Bioanalyzer 2100, and re-quantified with the KAPA Library Quantification kit. A separate single-read 150-cycle Illumina NextSeq 550 flow cell was used to sequence each immunoSEQ 96-well plate. From the authors' description of their analysis: Because the immunoSEQ output held only junctional sequences and lacked quality scores, the filtering could not match the filtering applied to full-length reads. Sequences were annotated with PyIR, a Python wrapper for IgBLAST v1.9, using IMGT germline references to assign V/J genes and CDR3. Reads with weak V/J assignments (E-value above 1e-6), missing CDR3, stop codons, out-of-frame junctions, or ambiguous translated residues were removed. V3J clonotypes were defined as sequences sharing an identical inferred V gene, J gene, and CDR3 amino acid sequence. The percentage overlap between two repertoires was calculated by dividing the number of shared unique clonotypes by the size of the smaller repertoire. Richness of each repertoire was evaluated using RTK rarefaction, the Chao1 estimator, and Recon v2.1 estimates of unobserved clonotypes. For all TCRbeta clonotypes obtained by the gDNA method from several donors, generation probabilities were computed with OLGA. TCRdb's version of the immuneACCESS table is confined to in-frame rearrangements and falls short of the full clone set. An unresolved V gene accounts for under half of the shortfall where checked; the remainder is of unknown origin. V and J calls and clone size follow that table, whereas D and trimming were derived from the DNA. Across this sample there are approximately 2.5 million clones, with just over 90% seen only once. The top ten constitute roughly 0.13% of the sample.

For this clone: The target of this receptor is not known. No much larger clonotype is one base removed from it; base qualities were not supplied.

The donors were healthy, HIV-negative adults who had no recently reported acute infections or vaccinations. Every donor was a Caucasian adult residing in Nashville, Tennessee, USA. CD4+ T cells were enriched through magnetic negative selection, after which naive cells were positively selected on CD45RA and the remaining negative fraction served as the memory subset. Blood was obtained by leukapheresis, after which PBMCs were separated by Ficoll-Histopaque density gradient centrifugation and cryopreserved in liquid nitrogen vapor phase. Analytical flow cytometry was used to check the purity and quantity of every magnetically sorted T cell population. Genomic DNA was isolated from every sorted fraction and measured by UV absorbance on a Nanodrop 2000c. The CDR1 and CDR2 encoded by the germline V gene are SGHVS and FQNEAQ. Between the V and J ends, shortened by 4 bases and 3 bases respectively, the junction contains 9 bases. The CDR3 runs 14 amino acids, cysteine and phenylalanine included. Only the CDR3 portion is preserved as DNA: 42 bases, with reading frame beginning at the first base.

The chain is encoded by TRBV7-8 joined to TRBJ2-2; TRBD2 might be the D gene, on 5 matching bases. The sequenced sample consisted of naive CD4+ T cells sorted from blood. The cell subset or site label for this specimen denotes: CD45RA+ positively selected. This receptor was taken from a man aged 18 to 29 in good health. The CDR3: CASSWRPYTGELFF. DNA sequence: TGTGCCAGCAGCTGGAGGCCCTACACCGGGGAGCTGTTTTTT.